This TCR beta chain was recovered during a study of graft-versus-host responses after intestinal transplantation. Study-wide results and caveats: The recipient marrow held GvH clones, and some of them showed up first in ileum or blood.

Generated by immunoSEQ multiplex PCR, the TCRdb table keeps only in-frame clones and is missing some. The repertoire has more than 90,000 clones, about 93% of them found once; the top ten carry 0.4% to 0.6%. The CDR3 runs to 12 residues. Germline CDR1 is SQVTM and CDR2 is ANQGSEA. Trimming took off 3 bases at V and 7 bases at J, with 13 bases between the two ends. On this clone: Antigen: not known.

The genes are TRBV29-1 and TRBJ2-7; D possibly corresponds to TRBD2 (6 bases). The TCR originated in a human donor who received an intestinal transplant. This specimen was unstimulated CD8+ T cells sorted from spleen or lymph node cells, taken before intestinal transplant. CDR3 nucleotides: TGCAGCGTTGAGGCTGGGGCGGGGGAGCAGTACTTC. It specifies CSVEAGAGEQYF.